A single T cell receptor beta chain is shown here with its context. The antigen remains unidentified. Donors were nominally healthy when sampled, though unrecorded immune exposures were likely. The data originate from a study of cytomegalovirus exposure and HLA in healthy donors. General observations from the study: Most observed TCR sequences were rare, whereas some public TCRs were detected in many donors. Sequencing had likely introduced a cluster of highly shared sequence variants as an artifact. CMV serostatus alone was available as immune exposure information.

The CDR3 contains 17 residues. Use of 60 Vbeta and 13 Jbeta primers characterized the PCR. Method: immunoSEQ multiplex PCR; TCRdb's copy keeps in-frame clones and lacks some. The sample shows approximately 40,000 clones, and approximately 1.8% sits with its ten largest clones. J is TRBJ1-5 and V is TRBV12-1; TRBD1, the table's D call, was not compared with the DNA. TRBV12-1 is a listed pseudogene. The material sequenced was PBMCs. The source of this sequence is a woman aged 25 to 45 in good health and CMV-seronegative. As DNA, the CDR3 is TGTGCCAGCAGCTTCGGGACAGTTATTTCGAGCAATCAGCCCCAGCATTTT. This translates into CASSFGTVISSNQPQHF.